The T cell receptor beta chain under discussion was sequenced for a study of T cell responses to AZD1222 COVID-19 vaccine. The protocol was immunoSEQ multiplex PCR, while the TCRdb copy is restricted to in-frame clones and leaves out a portion. Here the sample spans 35,000 to 45,000 clones, around 82% being singletons. The CDR3 has 14 amino acids. Germline V gene data show CDR1 as SNHLY and CDR2 as FYNNEI. V was pared by 6 bases and J by 5 bases, with 7 bases of the junction left unmatched. Source: peripheral blood, taken on day 0 of AZD1222 vaccination. The chain is built from TRBV2 and TRBJ1-1; 9 bases align to TRBD1. This receptor was taken from an adult in good health. The CDR3 DNA reads as TGTGCCAGCAGGGCACAGGGGGCGTCTACTGAAGCTTTCTTT. Its protein is CASRAQGASTEAFF. The whole variable domain, remainder taken from reference TRBV2 and TRBJ1-1, is EPEVTQTPSHQVTQMGQEVILRCVPISNHLYFYWYRQILGQKVEFLVSFYNNEISEKSEIFDDQFSVERPDGSNFTLKIRSTKLEDSAMYFCASRAQGASTEAFFGQGTRLTVV.